Listed here is a single T cell receptor (beta chain). The antigen remains undetermined. The data were produced by immunoSEQ multiplex PCR, yet TCRdb's version contains in-frame clones alone and is incomplete. The table includes about 140,000 clones, around 90% detected once. This entry is derived from a study of T cell responses to AZD1222 COVID-19 vaccine. Study overall: The analysis combined second doses at about 4 or about 12 weeks. Notes on the study in general: Regions 160-218 and 743-854 held dominance among vaccine-associated CD4 TCRs, which spanned spike.

The sequence came from an adult in good health. The source was peripheral blood, collected on day 0 of AZD1222 vaccination.

The CDR3 sequence: CASTRLGGLLYEQYF. CDR3 sequence (DNA): TGTGCCAGCACACGTTTGGGCGGACTACTATACGAGCAGTACTTC. This chain joins TRBV27 and TRBJ2-7, with TRBD2 as a possible D gene (6 bases). CDR3 length: 15 amino acids. Trimming shortened V by 7 bases and J by 4 bases, and 20 bases separated the two germline ends. Germline-derived CDR1 and CDR2 are MNHEY and SMNVEV (reference sequence).